This T cell receptor beta chain was recorded in a study of T cells expressing NK-cell markers (dated by TCRdb to about 2020). Regarding the research as a whole: Three sorted T-cell subsets (CD3+CD56+NKG2C+, CD3+CD56+NKG2C- and CD3+CD56-NKG2C+) from fewer than 10 donors had their TCR beta-chain repertoires profiled. Libraries were sequenced as 2 x 150 bp reads on Illumina HiSeq 2000/2500, MiSeq or NextSeq. Randomly selected healthy volunteers, three men and five women, were used as the eight sequenced donors. Seven of the eight sequenced donors were HCMV-seropositive and one was HCMV-seronegative.

HCMV-specific IgG was detected in serum with a commercial ELISA kit to determine HCMV serostatus. Ficoll density gradient centrifugation was used to isolate peripheral blood mononuclear cells from blood. On the study overall, not on this receptor specifically: In six donors, the dominant CD3+CD56+NKG2C+ clonotypes were among the top 10 CD8+ clonotypes and accounted for about 1.0-7.0% of CD8+ T cells. Those dominant clonotypes were again the most abundant among CD3+CD56-NKG2C+ cells in a handful of donors, at about 25-60.1%. Whether the expanded NKG2C-expressing T cell clones were specific for HCMV antigens remained unclear.

As to this clonotype: Its antigen target is currently unknown.

The listed sequencing device is Illumina HiSeq 2000. The TCR beta cDNA libraries were made using 5'RACE template switching, a step that added both a universal primer site and unique molecular identifiers. cDNA synthesis was primed from the TCR beta constant segment and was followed by two successive PCR amplification steps. From the authors' description of their analysis: MIGEC handled demultiplexing of the reads and grouping by UMI, while MiTCR was used to assemble and quantify clonotypes. To remove erroneous sequences, TCR cDNA sequences were retained only when supported by two or more reads. The tcR package was used for downstream repertoire analysis, and clonotypes were matched between fractions using CDR3 nucleotide sequence together with V segment. Antigen specificity was annotated against VDJdb with VDJmatch, allowing one amino acid substitution in CDR3. The reads went through TCRdb reprocessing, and each CDR3 protein sequence gets one entry with no DNA. The V and J calls reflect TCRdb's pipeline rather than the authors' work. The sample's table lists a count of 350,000 to 400,000 distinct CDR3 sequences. The biggest ten clones account for around a tenth of the sample.

The sequence came from a woman in her 50s in good health. Donor details come from another sample of the same person, matched by shared clones. The specimen was blood T cells: a sorted CD56 or NKG2C T cell subset, CD4+ or CD8+ T cells, or bulk PBMC T cells (not recorded which).

The CDR3 region reads CSARAADRLSYNEQFF. The V and J genes are TRBV20-1 and TRBJ2-1. Including cysteine and phenylalanine, the CDR3 has 16 amino acids. No DNA was logged. Reading the germline V gene (reference sequence) gives CDR1 DFQATT and CDR2 SNEGSKA.